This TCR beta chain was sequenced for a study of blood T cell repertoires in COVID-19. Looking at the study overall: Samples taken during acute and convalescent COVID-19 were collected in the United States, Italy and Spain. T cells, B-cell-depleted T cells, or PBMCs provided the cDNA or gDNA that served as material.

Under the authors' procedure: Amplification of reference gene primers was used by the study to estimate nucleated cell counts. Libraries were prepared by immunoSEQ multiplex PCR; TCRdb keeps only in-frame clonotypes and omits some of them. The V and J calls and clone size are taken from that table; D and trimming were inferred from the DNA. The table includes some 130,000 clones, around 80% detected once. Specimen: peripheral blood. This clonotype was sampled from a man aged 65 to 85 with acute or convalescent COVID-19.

CDR3 nucleotides: TGTGCCAGCAGTTTAGGGACAGTTAACTATGGCTACACCTTC. This translates into CASSLGTVNYGYTF. This rearrangement joins TRBV28 to TRBJ1-2; 7 bases map to TRBD1. J lost 1 base, V lost 2 bases, and 1 base had no gene match. CDR3 size: 14 residues. Germline V lookup: CDR1 MDHEN, CDR2 SYDVKM.